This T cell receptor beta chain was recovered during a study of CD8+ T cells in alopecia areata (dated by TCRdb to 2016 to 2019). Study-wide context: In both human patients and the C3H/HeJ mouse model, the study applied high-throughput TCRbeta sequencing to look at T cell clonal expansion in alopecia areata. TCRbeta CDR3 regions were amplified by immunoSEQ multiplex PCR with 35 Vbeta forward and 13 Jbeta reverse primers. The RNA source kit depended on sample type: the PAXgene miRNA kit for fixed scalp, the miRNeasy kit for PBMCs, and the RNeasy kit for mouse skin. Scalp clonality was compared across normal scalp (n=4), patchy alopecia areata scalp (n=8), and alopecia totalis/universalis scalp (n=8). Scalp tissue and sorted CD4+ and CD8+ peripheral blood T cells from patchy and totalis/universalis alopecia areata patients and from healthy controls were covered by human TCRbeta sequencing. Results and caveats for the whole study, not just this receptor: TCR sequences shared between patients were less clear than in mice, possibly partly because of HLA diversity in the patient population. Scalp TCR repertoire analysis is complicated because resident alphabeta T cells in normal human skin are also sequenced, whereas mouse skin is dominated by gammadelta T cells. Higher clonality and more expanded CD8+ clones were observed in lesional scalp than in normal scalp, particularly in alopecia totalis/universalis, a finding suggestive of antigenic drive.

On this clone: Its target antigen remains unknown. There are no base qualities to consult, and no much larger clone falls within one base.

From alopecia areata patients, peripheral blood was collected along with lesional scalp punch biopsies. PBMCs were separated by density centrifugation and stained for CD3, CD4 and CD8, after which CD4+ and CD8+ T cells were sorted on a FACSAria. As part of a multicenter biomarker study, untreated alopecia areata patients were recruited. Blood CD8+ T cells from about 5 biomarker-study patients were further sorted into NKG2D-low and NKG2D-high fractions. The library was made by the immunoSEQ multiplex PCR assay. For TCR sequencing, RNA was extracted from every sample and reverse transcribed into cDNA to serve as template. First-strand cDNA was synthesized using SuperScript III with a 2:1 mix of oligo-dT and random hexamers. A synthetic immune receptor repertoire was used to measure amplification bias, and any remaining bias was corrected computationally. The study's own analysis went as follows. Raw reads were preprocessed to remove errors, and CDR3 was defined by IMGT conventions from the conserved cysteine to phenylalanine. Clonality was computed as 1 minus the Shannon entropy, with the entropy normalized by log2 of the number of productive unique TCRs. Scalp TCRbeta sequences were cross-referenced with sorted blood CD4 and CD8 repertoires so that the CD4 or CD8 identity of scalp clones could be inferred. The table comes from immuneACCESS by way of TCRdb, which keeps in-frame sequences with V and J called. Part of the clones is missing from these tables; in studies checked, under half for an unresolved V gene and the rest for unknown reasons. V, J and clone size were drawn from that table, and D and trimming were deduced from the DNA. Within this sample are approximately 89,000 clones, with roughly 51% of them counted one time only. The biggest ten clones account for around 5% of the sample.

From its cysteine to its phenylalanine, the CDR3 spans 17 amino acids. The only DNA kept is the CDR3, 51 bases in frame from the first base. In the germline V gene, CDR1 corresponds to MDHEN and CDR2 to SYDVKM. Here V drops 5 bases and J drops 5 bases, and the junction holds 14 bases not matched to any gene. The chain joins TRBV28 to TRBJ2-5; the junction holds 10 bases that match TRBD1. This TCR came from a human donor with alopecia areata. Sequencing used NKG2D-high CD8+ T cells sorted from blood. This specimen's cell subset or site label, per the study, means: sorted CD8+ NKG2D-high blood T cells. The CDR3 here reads CASSPSRDRGPQETQYF. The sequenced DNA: TGTGCCAGCAGTCCGTCCCGGGACAGGGGTCCGCAGGAGACCCAGTACTTC.